The present T cell receptor (beta chain) was sequenced within a study of blood T cell repertoires in COVID-19 (TCRdb year 2020). For the wider study: Collaborator samples came from the United States, Italy and Spain and covered acute and convalescent phases of COVID-19. The prospective study material was composed of cDNA or gDNA derived from T cells, B-cell-depleted T cells, or PBMCs. The dataset comprised deeply sampled blood TCRbeta repertoires from subjects exposed to, actively infected with, or recovered from COVID-19. The repertoires were released in a freely available public database meant as a resource for research on the immune response to SARS-CoV-2. Samples were obtained from the ongoing ImmuneRACE study (first 160 participants) and from 1,254 subjects provided by 6 global collaborators. The sample metadata nearly always contained a de-identified subject ID, COVID-19 status, age in years and sex. Where HLA class I and class II types were available, the types were taken from metadata supplied by the sample provider, not from assay-based typing.

General conclusions and limits of the study: Clinical and demographic metadata were provided uncurated, with the amount varying by source and participant.

The collaborating institutions used their own protocols to collect whole blood in K2EDTA tubes. For TCRbeta analysis, collaborator samples were shipped as frozen whole blood, as isolated PBMCs, or as DNA extracted from either sample type. On this clone itself: Its antigen is not yet known. Within one base of it there is no much larger clone, and no base qualities were kept.

The trim is 1 base for V and 0 bases for J, with a gap of 8 bases between the germline ends. Spanning cysteine to phenylalanine, the CDR3 consists of 15 amino acids. Only the CDR3 DNA stays, 45 bases, in frame from base 1. The germline V gene supplies CDR1 SGHAT and CDR2 FQNNGV. TCRbeta CDR3 regions were amplified from genomic DNA using the immunoSEQ Assay, a bias-controlled multiplex PCR. On the authors' methods: The number of nucleated cells in each sample was estimated from the amplification of reference gene primers within the assay. To quantify the absolute abundance of each unique TCRbeta CDR3 rearrangement, sequence reads were collapsed and filtered. For each sample, productive Simpson clonality was calculated by taking the square root of Simpson's diversity index across productive rearrangements. The table comes from immuneACCESS by way of TCRdb, which keeps in-frame sequences with V and J called. Part of the clones is missing from these tables; in studies checked, under half for an unresolved V gene and the rest for unknown reasons. V, J and clone size are taken as reported in that table, and D and trimming were inferred from the DNA itself. This sample has 140,000 to 150,000 clones in its table, and approximately 90% of those were observed once. Together, the top ten hold around 2.9% of the sample.

The sample consisted of peripheral blood. The rearrangement joined TRBV11-2 to TRBJ2-3; the D gene cannot be named for sure. The receptor's source is a man aged 60 to 69 with active or convalescent COVID-19. At the DNA level, the sequence is TGTGCCAGCAGCTTAGTCAGGCCTAGCACAGATACGCAGTATTTT. Its amino acids are CASSLVRPSTDTQYF.